This entry features one T cell receptor beta chain sequence. Its antigen is still unknown. This sample is part of a study of shared clonotypes between healthy human individuals. It was at deep level that the assay was run. Sequencing used immunoSEQ multiplex PCR; TCRdb keeps in-frame clones, though not all of them. The top ten clones hold approximately 0.44% of a sample with some 1.5 million clones, around 98% of them seen once. Findings of the study overall: The naive CD4 repertoires of a few donors were compared, and about 5% of clonotypes were shared.

Only Caucasian adults living in Nashville, Tennessee served as donors. This CDR3 has 14 residues. The ends were cut back, 6 bases at V and 6 bases at J, with 16 bases in the middle. CDR1 is SGHRS and CDR2 is YFSETQ in the germline V gene. Sequenced input: naive CD4+ T cells sorted from blood. Subset of the sample: CD45RA+ positively selected. The TCR sequence derives from a man aged 30 to 45 in good health. V usage is TRBV5-1 and J usage is TRBJ2-1; D may match TRBD1 or TRBD2 (5 bases each). CDR3 DNA: TGCGCCAGCAAACGGGGAACAGACAGCAATGAGCAGTTCTTC. It yields the protein CASKRGTDSNEQFF.